Described below is a single TCR beta chain sequence and its context. The antigen is undetermined. Germline-derived CDR1 and CDR2 are SGDLS and YYNGEE. The J segment lost 3 bases and the V segment lost 0 bases, leaving 5 bases of the junction unmatched. The CDR3 extends over 16 amino acids. PCR employed 60 Vbeta and 13 Jbeta primers. Libraries were prepared by immunoSEQ multiplex PCR; TCRdb keeps only in-frame clonotypes and omits some of them. Found here are over 150,000 clones, about four fifths of them singletons; the top ten hold 1%. The data were taken from a study of cytomegalovirus exposure and HLA in healthy donors. Study findings and constraints: Later genetic work tied a missense DCLRE1C variant to beta-chain V and J trimming. When a later analysis compared HLA-associated TCR beta chains with equally common others, the HLA-associated chains turned out to be more clonally expanded and to have lower generation probabilities. Prediction of most subjects' HLA-A and HLA-B alleles by TCR beta sequences was reportedly accurate. Looking again later, the authors saw that most CMV-associated TCR beta chains seemed HLA-restricted.

What was sequenced was PBMCs. The chain employs TRBV9 and TRBJ2-7; 11 nucleotides line up with TRBD1. The origin of this receptor is a woman between 45 and 65 years old in good health and CMV-seropositive. This CDR3 reads CASSVGGTGGYYEQYF. CDR3 DNA sequence: TGTGCCAGCAGCGTAGGGGGGACAGGGGGTTACTACGAGCAGTACTTC. The full variable domain, rest sourced from reference TRBV9 and TRBJ2-7, is DSGVTQTPKHLITATGQRVTLRCSPRSGDLSVYWYQQSLDQGLQFLIQYYNGEERAKGNILERFSAQQFPDLHSELNLSSLELGDSALYFCASSVGGTGGYYEQYFGPGTRLTVT.